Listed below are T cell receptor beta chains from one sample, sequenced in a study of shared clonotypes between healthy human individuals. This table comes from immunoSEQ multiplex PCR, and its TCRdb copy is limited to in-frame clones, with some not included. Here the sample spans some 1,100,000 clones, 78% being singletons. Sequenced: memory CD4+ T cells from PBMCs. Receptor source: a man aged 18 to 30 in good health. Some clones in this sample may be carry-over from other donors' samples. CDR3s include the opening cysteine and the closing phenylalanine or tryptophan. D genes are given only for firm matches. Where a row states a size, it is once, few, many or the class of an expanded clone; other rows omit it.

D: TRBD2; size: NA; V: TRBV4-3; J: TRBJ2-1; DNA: TGCGCCAGCAGCCTACAGAGCGGGAGGGCCTACAATGAGCAGTTCTTC; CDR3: CASSLQSGRAYNEQFF
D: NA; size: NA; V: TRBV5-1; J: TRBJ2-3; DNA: TGCGCCAGCAGCTTACCAGCCTCCGAAATCACAGATACGCAGTATTTT; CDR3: CASSLPASEITDTQYF
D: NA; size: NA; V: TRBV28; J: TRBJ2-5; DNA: TGTGCCAGCAGGGCAGGGATCCACGAGACCCAGTACTTC; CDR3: CASRAGIHETQYF
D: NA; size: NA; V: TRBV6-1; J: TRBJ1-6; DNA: TGTGCCAGCATCACGTCCTATAATTCACGGGTCCACTTT; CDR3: CASITSYNSRVHF
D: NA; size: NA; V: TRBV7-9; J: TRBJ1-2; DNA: TGTGCCAGCAGCTTAATTTTGGGGGACTTTAACTATGGCTACACCTTC; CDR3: CASSLILGDFNYGYTF
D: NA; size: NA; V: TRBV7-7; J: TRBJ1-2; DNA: TGTGCCAGCAGCCCGAGGACTCCCTCGGACTATGGCTACACCTTC; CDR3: CASSPRTPSDYGYTF
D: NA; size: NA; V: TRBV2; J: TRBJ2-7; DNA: TGTGCCAGCAGTCGTCTGGGGACGTGGGACGAGCAGTACTTC; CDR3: CASSRLGTWDEQYF
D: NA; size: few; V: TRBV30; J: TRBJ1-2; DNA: TGTGCCTGGAGTACCGGACTGAAGTATGGCTACACCTTC; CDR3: CAWSTGLKYGYTF
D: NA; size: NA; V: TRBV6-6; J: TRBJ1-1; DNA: TGTGCCAGCAAACCGGGCCATTCCACTGAAGCTTTCTTT; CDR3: CASKPGHSTEAFF
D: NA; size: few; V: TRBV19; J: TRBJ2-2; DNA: TGTGCCAGTAGTGGGACTGCTAGTCGGACCGGGGAGCTGTTTTTT; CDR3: CASSGTASRTGELFF
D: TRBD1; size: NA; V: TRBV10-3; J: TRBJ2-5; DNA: TGTGCCACCCAGAGGCAGGGGGTCCCGCAAGAGACCCAGTACTTC; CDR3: CATQRQGVPQETQYF
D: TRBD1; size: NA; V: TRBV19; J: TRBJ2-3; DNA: TGTGCCAGTAATAGAGACAGGGATAGCACAGATACGCAGTATTTT; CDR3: CASNRDRDSTDTQYF
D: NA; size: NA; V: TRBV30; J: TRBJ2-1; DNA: TGTGCCTGGAGCCAAAGTAATGAGCAGTTCTTC; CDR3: CAWSQSNEQFF
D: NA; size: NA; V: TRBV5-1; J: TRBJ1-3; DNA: TGCGCCAGCAGCTTGGGGGTACAGGGCAACTCTGGAAACACCATATATTTT; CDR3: CASSLGVQGNSGNTIYF
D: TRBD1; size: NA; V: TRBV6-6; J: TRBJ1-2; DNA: TGTGCCAGCAGTTACCGGGACAGGGGAGCCTATGGCTACACCTTC; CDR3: CASSYRDRGAYGYTF
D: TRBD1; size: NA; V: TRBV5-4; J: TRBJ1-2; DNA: TGTGCCAGCAGCTCGACAGGGTCTGGGTATGGCTACACCTTC; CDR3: CASSSTGSGYGYTF
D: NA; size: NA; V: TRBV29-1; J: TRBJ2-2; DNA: TGCAGCGTACAACAGGGATCCGCCACCGGGGAGCTGTTTTTT; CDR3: CSVQQGSATGELFF
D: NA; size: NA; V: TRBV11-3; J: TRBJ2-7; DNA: TGTGCCAGCAGCCCCGCGGGTGACGAGCAGTACTTC; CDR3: CASSPAGDEQYF
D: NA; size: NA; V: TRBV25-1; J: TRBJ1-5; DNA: TGTGCCAGCAGTATGAGAACCCTGAATCAGCCCCAGCATTTT; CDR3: CASSMRTLNQPQHF
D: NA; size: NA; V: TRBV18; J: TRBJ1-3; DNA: TGTGCCAGCTCACCGAGAGTAGAGGGCCTCTCTGGAAACACCATATATTTT; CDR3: CASSPRVEGLSGNTIYF
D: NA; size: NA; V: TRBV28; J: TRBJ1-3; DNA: TGTGCCAGCAGTCCCAGAGGAAACACCATATATTTT; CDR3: CASSPRGNTIYF
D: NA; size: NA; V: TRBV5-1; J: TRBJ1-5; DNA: TGCGCCAGCAATCGGGCGGCAGGCGGAGCGGCGAATCAGCCCCAGCATTTT; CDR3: CASNRAAGGAANQPQHF
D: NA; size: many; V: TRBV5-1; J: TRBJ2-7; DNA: TGCGCCAGCAGCCGGGGGCCGGGGGCGTACGAGCAGTACTTC; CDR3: CASSRGPGAYEQYF
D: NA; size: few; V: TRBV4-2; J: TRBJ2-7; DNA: TGTGCCAGCAGCCAAGATAAAGGGCTCTGGCAGTACTTC; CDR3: CASSQDKGLWQYF
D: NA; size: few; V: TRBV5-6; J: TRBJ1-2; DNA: TGTGCCAGCAGCTATGGACAGATTGCTAACTATGGCTACACCTTC; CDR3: CASSYGQIANYGYTF
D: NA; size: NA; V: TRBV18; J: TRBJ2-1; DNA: TGTGCCAGCTCACCCCAGGGGAGCTCCTACAATGAGCAGTTCTTC; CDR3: CASSPQGSSYNEQFF
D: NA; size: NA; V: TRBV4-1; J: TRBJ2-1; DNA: TGCGCCAGCAGCCATCCCCCCCCCAGTGAGCAGTTCTTC; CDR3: CASSHPPPSEQFF
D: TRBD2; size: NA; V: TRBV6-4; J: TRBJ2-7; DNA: TGTGCCAGCAGTAGGACTAGCGCCGTCTCCTACGAGCAGTACTTC; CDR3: CASSRTSAVSYEQYF
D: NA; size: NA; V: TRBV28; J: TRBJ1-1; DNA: TGTGCCAGCAGTTATGGGGCGGGGCAGCTTGAAGCTTTCTTT; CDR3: CASSYGAGQLEAFF
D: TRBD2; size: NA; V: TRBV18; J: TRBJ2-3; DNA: TGTGCCAGCTCACCATTCACCGGGACTAGCGGGGGTAGCACAGATACGCAGTATTTT; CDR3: CASSPFTGTSGGSTDTQYF
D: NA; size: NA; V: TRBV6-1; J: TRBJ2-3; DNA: TGTGCCAGCAGAGAGGGGGAGGAACGAGATACGCAGTATTTT; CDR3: CASREGEERDTQYF
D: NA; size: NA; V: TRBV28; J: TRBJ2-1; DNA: TGTGCCAGCAGTTTGTTCGCACTAGCCCTCAATGAGCAGTTCTTC; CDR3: CASSLFALALNEQFF
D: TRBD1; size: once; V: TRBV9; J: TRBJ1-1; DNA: TGTGCCAGCGCGAAACGACAGGGGACGAACACTGAAGCTTTCTTT; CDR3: CASAKRQGTNTEAFF
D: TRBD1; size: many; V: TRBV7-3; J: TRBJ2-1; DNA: TGTGCCAGCAGCTCCACTCCGGACAGGAAGGATGAGCAGTTCTTC; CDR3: CASSSTPDRKDEQFF
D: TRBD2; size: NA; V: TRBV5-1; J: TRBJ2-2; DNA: TGCGCCAGCAGCTCTTCGGGGGGAACGGCCGGGGAGCTGTTTTTT; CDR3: CASSSSGGTAGELFF
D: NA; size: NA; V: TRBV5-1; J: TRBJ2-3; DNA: TGCGCCAGCAGCCCGGGACATGAAGTATCGGATACGCAGTATTTT; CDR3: CASSPGHEVSDTQYF
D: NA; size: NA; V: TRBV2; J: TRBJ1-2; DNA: TGTGCCAGCAAACCGGACAGCAACTATGGCTACACCTTC; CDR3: CASKPDSNYGYTF
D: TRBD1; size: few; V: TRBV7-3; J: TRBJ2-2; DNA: TGTGCCAGCAGCTTAGGACAGGGGAACACCGGGGAGCTGTTTTTT; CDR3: CASSLGQGNTGELFF
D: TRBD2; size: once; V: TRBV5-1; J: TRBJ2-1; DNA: TGCGCCAGCAGCCCTAGAACTAGCGGGCGCAGCTCCTACAATGAGCAGTTCTTC; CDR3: CASSPRTSGRSSYNEQFF
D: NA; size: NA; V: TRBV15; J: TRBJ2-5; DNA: TGTGCCACCAGCAGGGACGCCCGGGGGACCCAGTACTTC; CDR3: CATSRDARGTQYF
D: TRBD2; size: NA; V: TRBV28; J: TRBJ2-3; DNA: TGTGCCAGCAGTTTACGGGGAGGTGCCAGCGGGAGTGAAAATACGCAGTATTTT; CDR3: CASSLRGGASGSENTQYF
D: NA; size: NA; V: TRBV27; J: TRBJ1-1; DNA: TGTGCCAGCAGTTTCTTTAGGGAAGGACTGAACACTGAAGCTTTCTTT; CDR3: CASSFFREGLNTEAFF
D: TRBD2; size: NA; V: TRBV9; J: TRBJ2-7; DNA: TGTGCCAGCAGCGTAGCGTTAGCGGGGATCTACGAGCAGTACTTC; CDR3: CASSVALAGIYEQYF
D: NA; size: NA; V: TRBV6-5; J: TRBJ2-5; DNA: TGTGCCAGCAGCAGGCGGAATCAAGAGACCCAGTACTTC; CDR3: CASSRRNQETQYF
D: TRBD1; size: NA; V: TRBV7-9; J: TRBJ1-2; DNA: TGTGCCAGCAGCCCTGGACAGGTCTATGGCTACACCTTC; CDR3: CASSPGQVYGYTF
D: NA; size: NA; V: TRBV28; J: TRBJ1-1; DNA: TGTGCCAGCACCGCCGAAGGGGGATGGACTGAAGCTTTCTTT; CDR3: CASTAEGGWTEAFF
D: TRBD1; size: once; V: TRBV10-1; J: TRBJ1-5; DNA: TGCGCCAGCCCCTTTGAACCGGGACAGCTCTTTCGGAGCAATCAGCCCCAGCATTTT; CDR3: CASPFEPGQLFRSNQPQHF
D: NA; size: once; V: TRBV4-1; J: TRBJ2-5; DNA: TGCGCCAGCAGCCAGATTGGCGGGACCCAGTACTTC; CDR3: CASSQIGGTQYF
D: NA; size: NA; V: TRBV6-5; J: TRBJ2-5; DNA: TGTGCCAGCAGCTTAACCAGGGCGCGAGAGACCCAGTACTTC; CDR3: CASSLTRARETQYF
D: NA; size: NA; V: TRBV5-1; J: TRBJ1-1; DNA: TGTGCCAGCACTCCCGTGGGCAGCCCGAACACTGAAGCTTTCTTT; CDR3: CASTPVGSPNTEAFF
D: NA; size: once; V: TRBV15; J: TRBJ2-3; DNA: TGTGCCACCAGCAGAGACAAGGGGTTGGCGACAGATACGCAGTATTTT; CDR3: CATSRDKGLATDTQYF
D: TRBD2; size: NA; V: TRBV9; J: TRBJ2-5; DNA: TGTGCCAGCAGCGTAGCCTCCGGGACTACCAAAGAGACCCAGTACTTC; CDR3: CASSVASGTTKETQYF
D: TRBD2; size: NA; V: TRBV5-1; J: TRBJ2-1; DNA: TGCGCCAGCAGCGAAGGGACTAGCGGGATAGGGAATGAGCAGTTCTTC; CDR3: CASSEGTSGIGNEQFF
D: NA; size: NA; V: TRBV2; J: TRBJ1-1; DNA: TGTGCCACACAACCAGGGGTGAACACTGAAGCTTTCTTT; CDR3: CATQPGVNTEAFF
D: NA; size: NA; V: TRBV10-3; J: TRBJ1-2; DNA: TGTGCCATCAGTGAGGCCCCAACAAAGGGATTCTTTGGCTACACCTTC; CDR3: CAISEAPTKGFFGYTF
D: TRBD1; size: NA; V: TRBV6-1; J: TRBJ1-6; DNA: TGTGCCATCGGACAGGTCTCTAATTCACCCCTCCACTTT; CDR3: CAIGQVSNSPLHF
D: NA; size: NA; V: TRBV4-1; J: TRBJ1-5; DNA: TGCGCCAGCAGCCAAGAAGGGACACCGTATAGCAATCAGCCCCAGCATTTT; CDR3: CASSQEGTPYSNQPQHF
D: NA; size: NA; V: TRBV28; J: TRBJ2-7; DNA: TGTGCCAGCAGTTTCTACAGGGCTAGGTACGAGCAGTACTTC; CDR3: CASSFYRARYEQYF
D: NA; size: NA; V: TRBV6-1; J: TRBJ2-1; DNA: TGTGCCAGCAGTGATAACAGGGACAATGAGCAGTTCTTC; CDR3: CASSDNRDNEQFF
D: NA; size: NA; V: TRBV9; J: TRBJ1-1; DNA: TGTGCCAGCAGCGTTCGCGCGAACCAGAACACTGAAGCTTTCTTT; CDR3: CASSVRANQNTEAFF